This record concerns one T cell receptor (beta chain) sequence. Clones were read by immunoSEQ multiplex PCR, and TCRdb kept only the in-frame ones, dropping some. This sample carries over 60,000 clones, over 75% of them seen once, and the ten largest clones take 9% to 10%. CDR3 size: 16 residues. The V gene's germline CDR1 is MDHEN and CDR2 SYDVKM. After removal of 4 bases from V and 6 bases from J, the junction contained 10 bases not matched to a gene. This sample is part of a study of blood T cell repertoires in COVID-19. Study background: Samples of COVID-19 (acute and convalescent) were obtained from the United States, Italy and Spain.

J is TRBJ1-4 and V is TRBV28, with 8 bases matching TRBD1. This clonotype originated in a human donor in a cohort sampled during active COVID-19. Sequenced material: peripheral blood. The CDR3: CASSSRIAGGYEKLFF. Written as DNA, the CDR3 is TGTGCCAGCAGTTCCCGCATTGCAGGGGGCTATGAAAAACTGTTTTTT.